Here is one T cell receptor (beta chain) with its context. The target antigen is unknown. Germline CDR1 and CDR2: MGHRA and YSYEKL. The CDR3 is 16 amino acids. V lost 7 bases and J 3 bases, leaving 18 bases between the germline ends. At a deep level, the assay was run. The table came from immunoSEQ multiplex PCR; TCRdb's copy has only in-frame clones and leaves some out. The sample has about 2,200,000 clones; more than 85% are singletons. In the naive CD8 group, cells lacked CD45RO and were positively selected for CCR7, so terminally differentiated effector memory CD45RA+ cells were left out. The sample originates from a study of shared clonotypes between healthy human individuals. The overall study: A donor's plate count was three for CD4 naive and three for CD4 memory; CD8 naive had two and CD8 memory one.

Study conclusions and caveats: Four donors showed sharing of approximately 5% of naive CD4 clonotypes.

The chain combines TRBV4-1 with TRBJ2-2; a possible D gene is TRBD2 (5 bases). The sequence came from a man aged 18 to 29 in good health. Some clones in this sample may be carry-over from other donors' samples. Sequenced sample: naive CD8+ T cells from PBMCs. CDR3 protein: CASTLGEAGDTGELFF. The CDR3 region has the DNA TGCGCCAGCACCTTAGGAGAGGCCGGGGACACCGGGGAGCTGTTTTTT.